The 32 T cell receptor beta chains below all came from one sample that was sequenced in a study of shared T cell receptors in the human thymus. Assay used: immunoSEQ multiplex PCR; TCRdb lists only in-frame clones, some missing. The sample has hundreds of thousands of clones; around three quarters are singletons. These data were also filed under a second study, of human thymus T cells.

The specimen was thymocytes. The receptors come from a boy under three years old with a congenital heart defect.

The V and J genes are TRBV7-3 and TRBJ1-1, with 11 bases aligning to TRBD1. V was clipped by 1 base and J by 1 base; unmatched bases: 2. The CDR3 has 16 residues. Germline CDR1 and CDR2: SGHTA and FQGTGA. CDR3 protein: CASSLRDRGENTEAFF. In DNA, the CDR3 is TGTGCCAGCAGCTTAAGGGACAGGGGGGAGAACACTGAAGCTTTCTTT.

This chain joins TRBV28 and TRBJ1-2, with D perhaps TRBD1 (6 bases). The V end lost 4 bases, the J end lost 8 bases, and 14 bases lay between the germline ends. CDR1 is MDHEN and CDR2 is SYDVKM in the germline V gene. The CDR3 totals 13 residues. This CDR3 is CASSSLNRDGYTF. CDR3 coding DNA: TGTGCCAGCAGTTCCCTAAACAGGGACGGCTACACCTTC.

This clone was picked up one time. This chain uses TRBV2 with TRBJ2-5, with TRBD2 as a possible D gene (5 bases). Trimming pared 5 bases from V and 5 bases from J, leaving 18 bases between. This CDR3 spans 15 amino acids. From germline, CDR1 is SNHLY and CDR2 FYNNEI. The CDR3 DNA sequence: TGTGCCAGCAGTCCCTTTCGAGGGTCACTTGAGACCCAGTACTTC. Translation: CASSPFRGSLETQYF.

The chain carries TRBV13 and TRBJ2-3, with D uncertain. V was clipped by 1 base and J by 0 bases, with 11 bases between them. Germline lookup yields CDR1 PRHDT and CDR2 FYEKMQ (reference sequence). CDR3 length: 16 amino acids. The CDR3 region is CASSLAPGSSTDTQYF. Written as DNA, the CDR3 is TGTGCCAGCAGCTTAGCCCCGGGTTCTAGCACAGATACGCAGTATTTT.

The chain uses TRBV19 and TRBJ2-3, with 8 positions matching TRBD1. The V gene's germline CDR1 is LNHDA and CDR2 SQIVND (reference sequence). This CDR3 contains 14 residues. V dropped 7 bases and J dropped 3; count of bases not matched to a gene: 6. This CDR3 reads CASNLQGETDTQYF. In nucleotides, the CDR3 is TGTGCCAGTAATCTACAGGGGGAGACAGATACGCAGTATTTT.

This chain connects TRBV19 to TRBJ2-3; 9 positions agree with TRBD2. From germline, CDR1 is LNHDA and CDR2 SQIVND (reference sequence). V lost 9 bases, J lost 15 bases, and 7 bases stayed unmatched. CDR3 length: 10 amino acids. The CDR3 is CARAGTSRYF. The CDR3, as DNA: TGTGCCAGGGCCGGGACTAGCCGATATTTT.

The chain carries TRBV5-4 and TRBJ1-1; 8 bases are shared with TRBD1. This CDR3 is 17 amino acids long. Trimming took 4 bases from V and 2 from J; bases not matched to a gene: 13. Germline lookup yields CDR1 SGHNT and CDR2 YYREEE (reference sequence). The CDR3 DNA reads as TGTGCCAGCAGCCCGGAGGCGTCAGGGGGCTACAACACTGAAGCTTTCTTT. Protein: CASSPEASGGYNTEAFF.

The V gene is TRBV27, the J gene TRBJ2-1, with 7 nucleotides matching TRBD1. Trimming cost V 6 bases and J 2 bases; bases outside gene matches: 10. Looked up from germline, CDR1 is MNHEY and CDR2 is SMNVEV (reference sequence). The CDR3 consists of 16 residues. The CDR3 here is CASSPLTGAAYNEQFF. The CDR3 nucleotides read TGTGCCAGCAGCCCCCTTACAGGGGCGGCCTACAATGAGCAGTTCTTC.

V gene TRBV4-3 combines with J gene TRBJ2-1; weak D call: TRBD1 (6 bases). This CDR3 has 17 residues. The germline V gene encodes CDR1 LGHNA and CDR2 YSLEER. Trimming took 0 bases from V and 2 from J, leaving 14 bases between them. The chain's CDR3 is CASSQDNRAGAYNEQFF. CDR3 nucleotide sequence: TGCGCCAGCAGCCAAGATAATCGGGCAGGGGCCTACAATGAGCAGTTCTTC.

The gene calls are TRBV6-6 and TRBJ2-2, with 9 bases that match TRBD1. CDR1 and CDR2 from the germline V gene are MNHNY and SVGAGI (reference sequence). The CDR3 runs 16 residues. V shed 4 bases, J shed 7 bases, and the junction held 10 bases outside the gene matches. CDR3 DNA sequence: TGTGCCAGCAGTTCTATGGGACAGGGTAATGGCGGGGAGCTGTTTTTT. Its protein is CASSSMGQGNGGELFF.

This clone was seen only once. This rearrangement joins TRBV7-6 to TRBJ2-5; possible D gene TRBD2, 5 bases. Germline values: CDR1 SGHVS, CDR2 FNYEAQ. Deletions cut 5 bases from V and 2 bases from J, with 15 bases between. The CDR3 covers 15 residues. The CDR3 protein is CASSAGPSRQETQYF. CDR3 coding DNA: TGTGCCAGCAGCGCAGGTCCTAGCCGTCAAGAGACCCAGTACTTC. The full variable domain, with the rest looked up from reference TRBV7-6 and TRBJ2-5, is GAGVSQSPRYKVTKRGQDVALRCDPISGHVSLYWYRQALGQGPEFLTYFNYEAQQDKSGLPNDRFSAERPEGSISTLTIQRTEQRDSAMYRCASSAGPSRQETQYFGPGTRLLVL.

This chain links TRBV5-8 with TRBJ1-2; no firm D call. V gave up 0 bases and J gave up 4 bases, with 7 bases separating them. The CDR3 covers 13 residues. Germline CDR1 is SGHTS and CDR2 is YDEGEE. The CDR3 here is CASSLAQAYGYTF. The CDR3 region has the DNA TGTGCCAGCAGCTTGGCTCAGGCCTATGGCTACACCTTC.

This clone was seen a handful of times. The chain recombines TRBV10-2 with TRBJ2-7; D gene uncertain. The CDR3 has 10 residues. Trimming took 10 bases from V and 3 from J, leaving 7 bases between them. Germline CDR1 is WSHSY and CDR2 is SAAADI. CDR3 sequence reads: CATGGYEQYF. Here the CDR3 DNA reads TGCGCCACCGGTGGCTACGAGCAGTACTTC.

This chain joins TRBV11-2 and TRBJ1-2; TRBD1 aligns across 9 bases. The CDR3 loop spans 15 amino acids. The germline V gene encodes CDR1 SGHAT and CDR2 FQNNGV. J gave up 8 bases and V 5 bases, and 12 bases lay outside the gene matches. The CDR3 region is CASSTGGPGEGGYTF. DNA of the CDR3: TGTGCCAGCAGCACAGGGGGCCCGGGTGAGGGAGGCTACACCTTC.

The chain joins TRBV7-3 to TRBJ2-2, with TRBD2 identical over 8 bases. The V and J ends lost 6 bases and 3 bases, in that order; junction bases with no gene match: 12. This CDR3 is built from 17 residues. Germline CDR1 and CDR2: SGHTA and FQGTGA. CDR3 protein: CASSQGSGSPHTGELFF. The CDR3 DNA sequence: TGTGCCAGCAGTCAAGGAAGCGGGAGCCCCCACACCGGGGAGCTGTTTTTT.

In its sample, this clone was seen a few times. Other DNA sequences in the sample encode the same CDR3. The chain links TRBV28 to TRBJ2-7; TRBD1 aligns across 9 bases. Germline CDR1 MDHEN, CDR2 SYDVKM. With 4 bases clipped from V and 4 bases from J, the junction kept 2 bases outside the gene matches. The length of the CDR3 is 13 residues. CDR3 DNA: TGTGCCAGCAGTTGGGGACAGGGTTACGAGCAGTACTTC. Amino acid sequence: CASSWGQGYEQYF.

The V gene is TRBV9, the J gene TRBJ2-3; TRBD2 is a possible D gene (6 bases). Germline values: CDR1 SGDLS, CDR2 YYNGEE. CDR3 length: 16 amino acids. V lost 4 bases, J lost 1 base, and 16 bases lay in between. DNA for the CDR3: TGTGCCAGCAGCTTCCAAATAGCGGATCGCACAGATACGCAGTATTTT. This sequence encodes CASSFQIADRTDTQYF.

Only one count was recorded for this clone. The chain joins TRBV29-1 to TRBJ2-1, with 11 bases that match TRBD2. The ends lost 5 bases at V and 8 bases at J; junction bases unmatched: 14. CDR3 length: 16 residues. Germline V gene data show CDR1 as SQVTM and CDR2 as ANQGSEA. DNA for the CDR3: TGCAGCGTTAAACGTAACATAGCGGGAGGGAGGCATGAGCAGTTCTTC. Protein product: CSVKRNIAGGRHEQFF.

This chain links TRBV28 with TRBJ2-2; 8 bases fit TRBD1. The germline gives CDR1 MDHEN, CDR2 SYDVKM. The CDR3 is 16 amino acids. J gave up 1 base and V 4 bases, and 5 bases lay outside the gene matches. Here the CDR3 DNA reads TGTGCCAGCAGTTCCCCAGGGGGCTGGAACACCGGGGAGCTGTTTTTT. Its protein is CASSSPGGWNTGELFF.

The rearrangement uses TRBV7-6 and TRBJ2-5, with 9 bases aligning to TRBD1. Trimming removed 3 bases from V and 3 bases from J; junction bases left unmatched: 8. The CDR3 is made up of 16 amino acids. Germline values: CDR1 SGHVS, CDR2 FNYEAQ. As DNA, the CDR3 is TGTGCCAGCAGCTTGGGGAGACAGGGGGGAAAAGAGACCCAGTACTTC. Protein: CASSLGRQGGKETQYF. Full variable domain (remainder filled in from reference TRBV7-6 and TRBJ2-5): GAGVSQSPRYKVTKRGQDVALRCDPISGHVSLYWYRQALGQGPEFLTYFNYEAQQDKSGLPNDRFSAERPEGSISTLTIQRTEQRDSAMYRCASSLGRQGGKETQYFGPGTRLLVL.

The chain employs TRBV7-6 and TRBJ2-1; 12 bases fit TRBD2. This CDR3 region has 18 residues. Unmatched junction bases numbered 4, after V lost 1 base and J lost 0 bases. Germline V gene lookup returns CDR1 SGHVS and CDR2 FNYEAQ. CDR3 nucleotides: TGTGCCAGCAGCTTAGGGACTAGCGGGACGAGCTCCTACAATGAGCAGTTCTTC. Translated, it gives CASSLGTSGTSSYNEQFF.

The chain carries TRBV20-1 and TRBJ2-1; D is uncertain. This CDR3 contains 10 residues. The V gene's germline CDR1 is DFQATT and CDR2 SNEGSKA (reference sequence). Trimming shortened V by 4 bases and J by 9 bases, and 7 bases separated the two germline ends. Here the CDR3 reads CSAIRSEQFF. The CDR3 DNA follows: TGCAGTGCTATTCGGAGTGAGCAGTTCTTC.

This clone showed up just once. CDR3 DNA: TGTGCCAGCAGCTTAGCGCGTTCCGGGGGAAGAGAGACCCAGTACTTC. Protein product: CASSLARSGGRETQYF. The V call is TRBV7-6, the J call TRBJ2-5; TRBD2 might be the D (6 bases). V shed 0 bases and J shed 4 bases, with 15 bases lying between them. Germline V gene lookup returns CDR1 SGHVS and CDR2 FNYEAQ. The CDR3 sequence is 16 residues long.

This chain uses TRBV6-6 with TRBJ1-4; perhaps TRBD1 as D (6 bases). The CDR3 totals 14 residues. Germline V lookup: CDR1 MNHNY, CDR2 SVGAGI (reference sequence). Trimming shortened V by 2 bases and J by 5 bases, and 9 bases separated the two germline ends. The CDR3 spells CASSYQQGNEKLFF. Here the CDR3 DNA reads TGTGCCAGCAGTTACCAACAGGGAAATGAAAAACTGTTTTTT.

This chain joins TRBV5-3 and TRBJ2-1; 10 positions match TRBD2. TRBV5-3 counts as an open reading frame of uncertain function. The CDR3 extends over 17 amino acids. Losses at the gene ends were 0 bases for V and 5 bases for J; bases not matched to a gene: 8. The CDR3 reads CARSLVSASGRDNEQFF. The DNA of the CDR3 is TGTGCCAGAAGCTTGGTGTCGGCTAGCGGGAGAGACAATGAGCAGTTCTTC.

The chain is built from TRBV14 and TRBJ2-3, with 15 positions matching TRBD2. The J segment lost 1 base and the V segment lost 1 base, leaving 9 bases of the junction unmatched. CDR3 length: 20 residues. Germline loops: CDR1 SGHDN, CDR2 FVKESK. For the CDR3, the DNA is TGTGCCAGCAGCCAAGGAGTTGGACTAGCGGGAGGGAGCGGCACAGATACGCAGTATTTT. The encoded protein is CASSQGVGLAGGSGTDTQYF.

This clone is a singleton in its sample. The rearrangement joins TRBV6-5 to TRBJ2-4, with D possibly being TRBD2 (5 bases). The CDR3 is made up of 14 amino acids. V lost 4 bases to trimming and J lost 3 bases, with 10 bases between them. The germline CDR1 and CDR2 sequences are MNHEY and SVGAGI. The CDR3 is CASSSDWHKNIQYF. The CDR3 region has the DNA TGTGCCAGCAGTTCGGACTGGCACAAAAACATTCAGTACTTC.

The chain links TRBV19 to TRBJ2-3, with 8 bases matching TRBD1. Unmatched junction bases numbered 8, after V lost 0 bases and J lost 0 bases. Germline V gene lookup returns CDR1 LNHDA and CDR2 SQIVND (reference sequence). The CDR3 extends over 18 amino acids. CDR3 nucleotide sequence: TGTGCCAGTAGTATAGATCCCCCGACAGGGGCGAGCACAGATACGCAGTATTTT. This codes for CASSIDPPTGASTDTQYF.

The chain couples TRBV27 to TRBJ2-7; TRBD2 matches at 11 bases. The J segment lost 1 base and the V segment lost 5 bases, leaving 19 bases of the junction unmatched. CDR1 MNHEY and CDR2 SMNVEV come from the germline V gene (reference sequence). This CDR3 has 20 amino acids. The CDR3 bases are TGTGCCAGCAGTCCTCAGGGTAGCGGGAGGGCGTTGAGGCGGTCCTACGAGCAGTACTTC. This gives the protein CASSPQGSGRALRRSYEQYF.

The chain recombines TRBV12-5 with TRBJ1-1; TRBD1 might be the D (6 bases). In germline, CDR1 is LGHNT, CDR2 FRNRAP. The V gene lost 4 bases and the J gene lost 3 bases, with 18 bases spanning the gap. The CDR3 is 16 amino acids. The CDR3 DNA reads TGTGCTAGTGGTTATGTGGTCAGGGGCGAGGACACTGAAGCTTTCTTT. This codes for CASGYVVRGEDTEAFF.

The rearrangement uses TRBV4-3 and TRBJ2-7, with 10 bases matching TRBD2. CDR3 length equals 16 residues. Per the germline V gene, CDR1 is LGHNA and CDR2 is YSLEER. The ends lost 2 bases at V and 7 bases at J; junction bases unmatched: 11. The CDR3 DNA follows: TGCGCCAGCAGCCAAACCCCGGCTAGCGGGAGTGGGGAGCAGTACTTC. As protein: CASSQTPASGSGEQYF.

For the CDR3, the DNA is TGTGCCAGTAGTAGACACCCACGCTATGGCTACACCTTC. This encodes CASSRHPRYGYTF. The chain employs TRBV19 and TRBJ1-2, with D unresolved. There are 13 residues in the CDR3. Between the trimmed V and J ends, which lost 4 bases and 4 bases, there was a span of 10 bases. Germline loops: CDR1 LNHDA, CDR2 SQIVND (reference sequence).